This TCR beta chain was captured by sequencing in a study of blood T cell repertoires in COVID-19. Study summary: There were acute and convalescent COVID-19 samples, and they came from the United States, Italy and Spain. PBMCs, B-cell-depleted T cells, or T cells provided the cDNA or gDNA that made up the material.

This CDR3 comprises 15 residues. The germline V gene encodes CDR1 LNHDA and CDR2 SQIVND (reference sequence). Trimming took off 0 bases at V and 7 bases at J, with 13 bases between the two ends. Original data processing: Amplification of reference gene primers was used by the study to estimate nucleated cell counts. Clones were read by immunoSEQ multiplex PCR, and TCRdb kept only the in-frame ones, dropping some. For V, J and clone size, that table is used; D and trimming come from the DNA. The repertoire has fewer than 250,000 clones, under 80% of them found once; the top ten carry 12%. The specimen was peripheral blood. This clonotype was obtained from a woman in her fifties or sixties with acute or convalescent COVID-19. The chain uses TRBV19 and TRBJ1-5, with no clear D. CDR3 DNA: TGTGCCAGTAGTATAGACAACTCCCAGGCACAGCCCCAGCATTTT. Translating gives CASSIDNSQAQPQHF.